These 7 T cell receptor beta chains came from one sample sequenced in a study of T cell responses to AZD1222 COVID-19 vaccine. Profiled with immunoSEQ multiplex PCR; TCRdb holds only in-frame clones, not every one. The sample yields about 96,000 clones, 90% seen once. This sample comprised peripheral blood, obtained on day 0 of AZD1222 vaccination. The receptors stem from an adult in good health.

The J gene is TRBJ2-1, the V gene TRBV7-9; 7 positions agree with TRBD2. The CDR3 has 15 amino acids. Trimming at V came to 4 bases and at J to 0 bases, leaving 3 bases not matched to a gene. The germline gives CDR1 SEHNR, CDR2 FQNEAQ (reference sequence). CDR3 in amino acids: CASSYGGSSYNEQFF. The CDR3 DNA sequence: TGTGCCAGCAGCTACGGCGGGAGCTCCTACAATGAGCAGTTCTTC. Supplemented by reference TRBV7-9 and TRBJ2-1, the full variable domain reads DTGVSQNPRHKITKRGQNVTFRCDPISEHNRLYWYRQTLGQGPEFLTYFQNEAQLEKSRLLSDRFSAERPKGSFSTLEIQRTEQGDSAMYLCASSYGGSSYNEQFFGPGTRLTVL.

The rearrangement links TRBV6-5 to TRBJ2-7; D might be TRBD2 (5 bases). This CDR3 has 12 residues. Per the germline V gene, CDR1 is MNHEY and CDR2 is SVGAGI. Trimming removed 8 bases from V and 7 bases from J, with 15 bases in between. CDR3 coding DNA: TGTGCCAGCGGTCCGGTTTCGGGAGAGCAGTACTTC. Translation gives CASGPVSGEQYF.

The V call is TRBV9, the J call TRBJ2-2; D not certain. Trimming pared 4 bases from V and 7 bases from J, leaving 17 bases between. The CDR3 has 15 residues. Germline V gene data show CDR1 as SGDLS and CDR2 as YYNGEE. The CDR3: CASSPGPEQGGELFF. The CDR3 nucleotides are TGTGCCAGCAGCCCCGGGCCCGAACAAGGCGGGGAGCTGTTTTTT.

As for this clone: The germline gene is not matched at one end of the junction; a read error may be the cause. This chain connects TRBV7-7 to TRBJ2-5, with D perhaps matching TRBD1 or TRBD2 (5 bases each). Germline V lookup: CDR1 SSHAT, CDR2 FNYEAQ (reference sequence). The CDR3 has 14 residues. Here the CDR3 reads CASTLVGVGETQYF. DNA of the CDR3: TGTGCTAGCACCCTAGTGGGGGTTGGAGAGACCCAGTACTTC.

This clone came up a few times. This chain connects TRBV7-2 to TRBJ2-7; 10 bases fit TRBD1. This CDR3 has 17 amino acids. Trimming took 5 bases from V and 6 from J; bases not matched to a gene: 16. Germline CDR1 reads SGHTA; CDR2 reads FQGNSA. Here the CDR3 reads CASSKFSLDRGIGEQYF. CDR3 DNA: TGTGCCAGCAGCAAATTTAGCTTGGACAGGGGGATCGGCGAGCAGTACTTC.

This CDR3 reads CASSPLGGSTLFSTDTQYF. The CDR3 bases are TGTGCCAGCAGCCCCCTTGGGGGGAGTACCCTGTTTAGCACAGATACGCAGTATTTT. J is TRBJ2-3 and V is TRBV9; maybe TRBD2 (6 bases). Trimming removed 4 bases at V and 0 bases at J, with 24 bases between. Germline V gene sequence: CDR1 SGDLS, CDR2 YYNGEE. The CDR3 runs 19 residues.

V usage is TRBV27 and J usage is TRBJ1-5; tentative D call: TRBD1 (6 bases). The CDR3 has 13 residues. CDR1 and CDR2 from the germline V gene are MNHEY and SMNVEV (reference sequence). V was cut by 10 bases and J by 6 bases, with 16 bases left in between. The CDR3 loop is CATTQGFGQPQHF. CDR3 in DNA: TGTGCCACGACTCAGGGGTTCGGTCAGCCCCAGCATTTT.